Listed below are T cell receptor beta chains from one sample, sequenced in a study of T cells in localized non-small cell lung cancer. The assay was immunoSEQ multiplex PCR, and TCRdb's table has in-frame clones only and misses some. In the table there are 20,000 to 30,000 clones, around 86% of which are singletons. Specimen: peripheral blood, collected before any cancer treatment. The receptors here all came from a woman between 35 and 70 years old with stage I lung adenocarcinoma. CDR3s include the opening cysteine and the closing phenylalanine or tryptophan. The D gene is left open where the match is weak. Part of the rows lack a size; the others show once, few, many or a class for expanded clones.

large TRBJ2-2 15 TRBV5-1 TRBD1 CASRTGTGDSGELFF TGCGCCAGCAGAACCGGGACAGGGGACTCCGGGGAGCTGTTTTTT
NA TRBJ1-1 16 TRBV6-5 NA CASSYSRGERFREAFF TGTGCCAGCAGTTACTCGAGAGGGGAGCGGTTCCGTGAAGCTTTCTTT
NA TRBJ2-3 16 TRBV2 TRBD2 CASSELASGGSDTQYF TGTGCCAGCAGTGAGTTGGCTAGCGGGGGTTCAGATACGCAGTATTTT
NA TRBJ1-5 15 TRBV2 TRBD1 CASSGDRPSNQPQHF TGTGCCAGCAGTGGGGACAGGCCGAGCAATCAGCCCCAGCATTTT
medium-sized TRBJ2-1 15 TRBV6-4 NA CASSPHAGSYNEQFF TGTGCCAGCAGCCCCCACGCGGGCTCCTACAATGAGCAGTTCTTC
NA TRBJ2-5 11 TRBV7-9 NA CASSVDKAQYF TGTGCCAGCAGCGTTGACAAGGCCCAGTACTTC
NA TRBJ1-2 12 TRBV13 NA CASSLIRDGYTF TGTGCCAGCAGCTTAATAAGGGATGGCTACACCTTC
few TRBJ1-5 11 TRBV2 NA CASSEPGPQHF TGTGCCAGCAGTGAACCCGGGCCCCAGCATTTT
NA TRBJ1-1 14 TRBV5-6 NA CASSFDRLGIEAFF TGTGCCAGCAGTTTTGACAGGTTAGGCATTGAAGCTTTCTTT
NA TRBJ1-2 12 TRBV11-2 NA CASSREGDGYTF TGTGCCAGCAGCCGCGAAGGAGATGGCTACACCTTC
NA TRBJ2-2 19 TRBV4-2 TRBD2 CASSQDLVSGGANTGELFF TGTGCCAGCAGCCAAGATTTGGTTAGCGGGGGGGCGAACACCGGGGAGCTGTTTTTT
few TRBJ2-1 12 TRBV6-6 TRBD1 CASSWSGTGEFF TGTGCCAGCAGTTGGTCCGGGACAGGGGAGTTCTTC
NA TRBJ2-7 14 TRBV7-2 NA CASSLKAASYEQYF TGTGCCAGCAGCTTAAAGGCCGCCTCCTACGAGCAGTACTTC
few TRBJ1-3 13 TRBV27 NA CASSRGSGNTIYF TGTGCCAGCAGCAGGGGATCTGGAAACACCATATATTTT
NA TRBJ2-7 16 TRBV4-1 NA CASSRGGAGGSGEQYF TGCGCCAGCAGCCGAGGTGGGGCGGGCGGTTCCGGCGAGCAGTACTTC
once TRBJ1-4 14 TRBV10-2 NA CASSDQGKVEKLFF TGCGCCAGCAGTGATCAGGGGAAGGTCGAAAAACTGTTTTTT
NA TRBJ2-1 15 TRBV19 NA CASSASNGGYNEQFF TGTGCCAGTAGTGCCTCCAACGGGGGCTACAATGAGCAGTTCTTC
NA TRBJ2-3 14 TRBV5-4 NA CASSFKVGTDTQYF TGTGCCAGCAGCTTTAAGGTCGGCACAGATACGCAGTATTTT
NA TRBJ1-1 13 TRBV18 NA CASSPITNTEAFF TGTGCCAGCTCACCGATAACTAACACTGAAGCTTTCTTT
NA TRBJ1-5 12 TRBV5-8 TRBD1 CATGTGTYNQHF TGTGCCACCGGGACAGGGACTTACAACCAGCATTTT
NA TRBJ2-1 12 TRBV7-2 NA CASSLVENEQFF TGTGCCAGCAGCCTTGTAGAGAATGAGCAGTTCTTC
NA TRBJ2-5 14 TRBV9 TRBD2 CASSASGGLETQYF TGTGCCAGCAGCGCTAGCGGGGGGTTAGAGACCCAGTACTTC
NA TRBJ1-2 16 TRBV28 NA CASSLTGGRKNYGYTF TGTGCCAGCAGTTTAACCGGGGGAAGGAAAAACTATGGCTACACCTTC
once TRBJ1-1 13 TRBV5-1 NA CASSWAPDTEAFF TGCGCCAGCAGCTGGGCCCCAGACACTGAAGCTTTCTTT
NA TRBJ2-1 15 TRBV7-9 TRBD2 CASSFYGGYVDEQFF TGTGCCAGCAGCTTCTACGGGGGGTATGTAGATGAGCAGTTCTTC
few TRBJ1-6 15 TRBV6-1 NA CASSEAAGHPSPLHF TGTGCCAGCAGTGAAGCGGCGGGACATCCATCACCCCTCCACTTT
NA TRBJ1-6 13 TRBV6-1 NA CASSELSNSPLHF TGTGCCAGCAGTGAACTAAGTAATTCACCCCTCCACTTT
NA TRBJ2-1 14 TRBV7-2 TRBD2 CASSFKRGDNEQFF TGTGCCAGCAGCTTTAAGCGGGGGGACAATGAGCAGTTCTTC
NA TRBJ2-7 16 TRBV28 TRBD1 CASSSPPGQGAGEQYF TGTGCCAGCAGTTCTCCCCCGGGACAGGGGGCTGGGGAGCAGTACTTC
once TRBJ2-7 15 TRBV5-1 TRBD1 CASSLQGTGGYEQYF TGCGCCAGCAGCTTGCAAGGGACAGGGGGCTACGAGCAGTACTTC
NA TRBJ1-1 15 TRBV19 TRBD1 CASSIPGTGKAEAFF TGTGCCAGTAGTATCCCCGGGACAGGGAAAGCTGAAGCTTTCTTT
NA TRBJ2-7 13 TRBV7-6 TRBD1 CASSFDRVREQYF TGTGCCAGCAGCTTCGACAGGGTCCGCGAGCAGTACTTC
NA TRBJ1-2 13 TRBV6-5 TRBD1 CASRETGGGGYTF TGTGCCAGCAGAGAGACAGGGGGCGGCGGCTACACCTTC